The clone carrying this T cell receptor (beta chain) was counted between two and nine times. Its target is unknown. The treatment here: oral pan-JAK inhibitor, 5-10 mg twice daily. Sequencing used cDNA as its template, made by extracting RNA and reverse transcribing it. The protocol was immunoSEQ multiplex PCR, while the TCRdb copy is restricted to in-frame clones and leaves out a portion. The sample consists of about 110,000 clones, around 50% of them appearing once. The source of the sample is a study of CD8+ T cells in alopecia areata. Study context: Tofacitinib administration to treated patients was oral, at 5 to 10 mg twice daily. Tofacitinib exposure lasted 6 to 18 months, followed by 6 months off drug. General study findings and limits: Clonality was higher in lesional than normal scalp, especially in alopecia totalis/universalis. On tofacitinib, scalp and blood still held many of the expanded lesional clones.

The receptor was derived from a human donor with alopecia areata. The sequencing here drew on CD8+ T cells sorted from blood, taken at week 24, from a patient treated with tofacitinib.

The CDR3 here is CASSQDGEDYGYTF. DNA of the CDR3: TGTGCCAGCAGCCAAGATGGGGAAGACTATGGCTACACCTTC. V is TRBV4-2 and J is TRBJ1-2; D remains unclear. V was trimmed by 0 bases and J by 3 bases, leaving 8 bases between them. Germline values: CDR1 LGHNA, CDR2 YNFKEQ. This CDR3 spans 14 amino acids.